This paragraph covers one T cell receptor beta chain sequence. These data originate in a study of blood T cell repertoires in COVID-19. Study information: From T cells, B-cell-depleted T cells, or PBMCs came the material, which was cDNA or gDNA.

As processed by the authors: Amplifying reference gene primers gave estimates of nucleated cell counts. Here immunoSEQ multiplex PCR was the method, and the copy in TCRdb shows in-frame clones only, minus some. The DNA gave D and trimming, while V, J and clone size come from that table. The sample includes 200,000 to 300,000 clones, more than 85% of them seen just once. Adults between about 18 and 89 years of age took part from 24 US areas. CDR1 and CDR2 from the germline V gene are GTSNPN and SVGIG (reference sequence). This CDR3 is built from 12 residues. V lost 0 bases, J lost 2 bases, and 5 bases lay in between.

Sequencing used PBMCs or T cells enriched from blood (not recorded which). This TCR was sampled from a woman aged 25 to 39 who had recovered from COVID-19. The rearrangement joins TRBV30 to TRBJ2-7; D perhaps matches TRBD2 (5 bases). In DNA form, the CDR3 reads TGTGCCTGGAGTGTCGGGACCTACGAGCAGTACTTC. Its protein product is CAWSVGTYEQYF.